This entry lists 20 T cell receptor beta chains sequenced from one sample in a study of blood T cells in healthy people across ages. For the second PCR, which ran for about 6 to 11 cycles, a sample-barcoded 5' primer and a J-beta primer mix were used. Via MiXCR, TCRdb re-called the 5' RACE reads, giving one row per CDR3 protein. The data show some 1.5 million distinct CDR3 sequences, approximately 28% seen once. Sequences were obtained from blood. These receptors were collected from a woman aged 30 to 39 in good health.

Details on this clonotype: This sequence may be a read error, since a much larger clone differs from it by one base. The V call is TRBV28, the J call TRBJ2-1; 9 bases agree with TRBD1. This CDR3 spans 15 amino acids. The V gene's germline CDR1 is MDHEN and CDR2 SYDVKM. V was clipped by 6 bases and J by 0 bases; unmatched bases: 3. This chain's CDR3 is CASRGTGSSYNEQFF. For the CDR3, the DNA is TGTGCCAGCAGGGGGACAGGGAGCTCCTACAATGAGCAGTTCTTC.

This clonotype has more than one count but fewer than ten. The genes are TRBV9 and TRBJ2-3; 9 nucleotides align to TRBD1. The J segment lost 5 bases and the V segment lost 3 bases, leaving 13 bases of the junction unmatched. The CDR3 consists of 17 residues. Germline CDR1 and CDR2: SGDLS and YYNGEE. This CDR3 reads CASSENSGQGRRDTQYF. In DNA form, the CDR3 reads TGTGCCAGCAGCGAGAACTCGGGACAGGGACGGCGAGATACGCAGTATTTT.

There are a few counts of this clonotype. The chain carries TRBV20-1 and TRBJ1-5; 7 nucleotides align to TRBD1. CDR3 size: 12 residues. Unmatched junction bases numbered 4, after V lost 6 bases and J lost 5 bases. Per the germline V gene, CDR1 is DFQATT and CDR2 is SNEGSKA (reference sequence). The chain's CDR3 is CSAWDSDQPQHF. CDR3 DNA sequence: TGCAGTGCCTGGGACAGTGATCAGCCCCAGCATTTT.

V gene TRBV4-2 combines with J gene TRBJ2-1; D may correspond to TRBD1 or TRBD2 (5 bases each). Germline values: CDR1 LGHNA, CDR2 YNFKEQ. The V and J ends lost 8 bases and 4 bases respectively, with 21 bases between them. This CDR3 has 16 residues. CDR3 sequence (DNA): TGTGCCAGCTCCCCCCGGACCGGGGCCAAGTACAATGAGCAGTTCTTC. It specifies CASSPRTGAKYNEQFF.

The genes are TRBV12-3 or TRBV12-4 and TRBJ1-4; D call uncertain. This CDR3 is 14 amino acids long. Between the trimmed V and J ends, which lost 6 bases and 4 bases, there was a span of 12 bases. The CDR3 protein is CASRNRRRNEKLFF. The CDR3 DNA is TGTGCCAGCAGGAACCGACGGCGTAATGAAAAACTGTTTTTT.

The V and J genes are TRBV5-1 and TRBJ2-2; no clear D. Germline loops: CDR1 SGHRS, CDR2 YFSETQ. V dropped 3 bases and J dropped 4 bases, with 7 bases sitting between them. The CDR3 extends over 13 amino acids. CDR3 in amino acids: CASSSTATGELFF. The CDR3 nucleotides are TGCGCCAGCAGCTCGACGGCCACCGGGGAGCTGTTTTTT.

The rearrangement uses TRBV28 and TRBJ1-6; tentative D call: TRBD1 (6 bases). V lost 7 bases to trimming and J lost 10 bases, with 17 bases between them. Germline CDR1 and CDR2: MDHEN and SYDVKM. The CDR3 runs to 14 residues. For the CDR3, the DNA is TGTGCCAGCACAACCGCACAGGGAGGCTCACCCCTCCACTTT. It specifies CASTTAQGGSPLHF.

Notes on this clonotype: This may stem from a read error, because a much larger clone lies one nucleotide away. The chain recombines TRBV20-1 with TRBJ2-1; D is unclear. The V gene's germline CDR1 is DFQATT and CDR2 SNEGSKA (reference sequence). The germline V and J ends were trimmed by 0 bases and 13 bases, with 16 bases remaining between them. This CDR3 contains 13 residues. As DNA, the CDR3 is TGCAGTGCTAGAGACCCCGTGGAAGAGACCCAGTTCTTC. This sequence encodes CSARDPVEETQFF.

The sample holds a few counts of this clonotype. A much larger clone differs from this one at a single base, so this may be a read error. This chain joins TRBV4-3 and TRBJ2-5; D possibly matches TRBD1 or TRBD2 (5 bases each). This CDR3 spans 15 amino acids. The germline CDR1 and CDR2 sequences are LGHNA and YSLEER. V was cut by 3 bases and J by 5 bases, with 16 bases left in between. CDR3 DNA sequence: TGCGCCAGCAGCCATGGGGTGGGCAGGGACGAGACCCAGTACTTC. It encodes CASSHGVGRDETQYF.

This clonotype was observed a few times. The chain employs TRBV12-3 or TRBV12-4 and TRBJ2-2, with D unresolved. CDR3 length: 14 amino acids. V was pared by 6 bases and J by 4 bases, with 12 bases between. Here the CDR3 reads CASSHTFSTGELFF. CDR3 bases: TGTGCCAGCAGCCACACATTCAGCACCGGGGAGCTGTTTTTT.

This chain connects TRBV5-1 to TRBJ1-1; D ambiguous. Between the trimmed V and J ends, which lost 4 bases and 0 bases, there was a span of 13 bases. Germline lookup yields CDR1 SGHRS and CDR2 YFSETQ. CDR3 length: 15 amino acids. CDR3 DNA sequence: TGCGCCAGCAGCAGCTTTGGAGGTATGAACACTGAAGCTTTCTTT. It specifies CASSSFGGMNTEAFF. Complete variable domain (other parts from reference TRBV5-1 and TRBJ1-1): KAGVTQTPRYLIKTRGQQVTLSCSPISGHRSVSWYQQTPGQGLQFLFEYFSETQRNKGNFPGRFSGRQFSNSRSEMNVSTLELGDSALYLCASSSFGGMNTEAFFGQGTRLTVV.

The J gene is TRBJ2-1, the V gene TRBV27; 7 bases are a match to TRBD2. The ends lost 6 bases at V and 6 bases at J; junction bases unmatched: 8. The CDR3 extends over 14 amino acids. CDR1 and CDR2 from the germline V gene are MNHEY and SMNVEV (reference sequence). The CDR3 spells CASSRDSSGNEQFF. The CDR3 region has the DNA TGTGCCAGCAGCCGAGATTCTAGCGGCAATGAGCAGTTCTTC.

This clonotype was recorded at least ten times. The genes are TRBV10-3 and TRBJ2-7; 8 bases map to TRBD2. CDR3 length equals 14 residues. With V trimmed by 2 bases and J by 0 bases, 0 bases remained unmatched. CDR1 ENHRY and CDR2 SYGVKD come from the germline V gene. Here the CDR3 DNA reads TGTGCCATCAGTGAGGCGGGGGGCTCCTACGAGCAGTACTTC. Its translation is CAISEAGGSYEQYF.

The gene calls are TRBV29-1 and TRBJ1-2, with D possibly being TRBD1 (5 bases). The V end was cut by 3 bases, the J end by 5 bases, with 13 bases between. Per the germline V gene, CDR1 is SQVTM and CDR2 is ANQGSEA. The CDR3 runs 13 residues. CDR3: CSVEVGRQYGYTF. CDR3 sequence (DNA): TGCAGCGTTGAGGTGGGACGGCAATATGGCTACACCTTC.

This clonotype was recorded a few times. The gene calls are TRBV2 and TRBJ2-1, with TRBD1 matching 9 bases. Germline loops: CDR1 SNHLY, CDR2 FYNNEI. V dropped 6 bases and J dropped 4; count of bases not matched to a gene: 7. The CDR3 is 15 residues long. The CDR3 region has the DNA TGTGCCAGCAGGGCTACCGGGACAGGGTACAATGAGCAGTTCTTC. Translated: CASRATGTGYNEQFF.

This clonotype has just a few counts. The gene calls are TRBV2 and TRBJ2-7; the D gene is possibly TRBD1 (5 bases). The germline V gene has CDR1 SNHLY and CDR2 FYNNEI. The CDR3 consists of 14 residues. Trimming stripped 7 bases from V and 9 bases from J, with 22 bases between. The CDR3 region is CASIGDGKRGRQYF. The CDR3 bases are TGTGCCAGCATCGGAGACGGTAAAAGGGGCAGGCAGTACTTC.

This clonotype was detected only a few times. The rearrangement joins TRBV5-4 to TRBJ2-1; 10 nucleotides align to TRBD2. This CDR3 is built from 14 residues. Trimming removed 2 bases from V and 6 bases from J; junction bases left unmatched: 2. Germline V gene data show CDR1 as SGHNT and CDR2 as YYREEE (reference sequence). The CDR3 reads CASSFWTSGNEQFF. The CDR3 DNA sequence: TGTGCCAGCAGCTTTTGGACTAGCGGCAATGAGCAGTTCTTC.

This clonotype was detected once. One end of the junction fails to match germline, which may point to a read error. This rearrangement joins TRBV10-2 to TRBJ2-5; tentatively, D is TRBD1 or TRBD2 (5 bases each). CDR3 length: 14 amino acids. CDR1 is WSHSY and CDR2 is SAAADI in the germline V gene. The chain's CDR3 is CASSEGTLGETLYF. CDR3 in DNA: TGCGCCAGCAGTGAAGGGACCCTCGGGGAGACCCTGTACTTC.

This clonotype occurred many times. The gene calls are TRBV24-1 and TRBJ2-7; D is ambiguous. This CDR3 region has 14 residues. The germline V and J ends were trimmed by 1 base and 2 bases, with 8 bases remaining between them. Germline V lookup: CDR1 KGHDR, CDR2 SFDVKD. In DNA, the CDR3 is TGTGCCACCAGTGATTTTGACGGTACCTACGAGCAGTACTTC. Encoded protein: CATSDFDGTYEQYF.

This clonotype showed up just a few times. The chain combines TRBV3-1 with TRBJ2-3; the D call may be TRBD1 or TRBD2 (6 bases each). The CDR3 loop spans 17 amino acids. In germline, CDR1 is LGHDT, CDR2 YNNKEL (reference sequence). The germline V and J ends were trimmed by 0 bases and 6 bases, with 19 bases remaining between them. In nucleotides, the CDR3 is TGTGCCAGCAGCCAAGATAGACGGGGGCGACTTCTGGATACGCAGTATTTT. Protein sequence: CASSQDRRGRLLDTQYF.